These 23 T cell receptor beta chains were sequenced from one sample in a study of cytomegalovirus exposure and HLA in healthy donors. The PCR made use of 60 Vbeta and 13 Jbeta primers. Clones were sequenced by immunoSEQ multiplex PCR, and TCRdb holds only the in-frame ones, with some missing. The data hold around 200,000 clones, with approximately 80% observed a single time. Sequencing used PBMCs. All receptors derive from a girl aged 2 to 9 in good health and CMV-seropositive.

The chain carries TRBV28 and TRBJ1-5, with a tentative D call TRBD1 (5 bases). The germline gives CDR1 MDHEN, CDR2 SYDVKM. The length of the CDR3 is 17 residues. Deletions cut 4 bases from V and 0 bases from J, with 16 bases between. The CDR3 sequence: CASSSRRGGYSNQPQHF. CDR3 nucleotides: TGTGCCAGCAGTTCCCGGAGGGGAGGCTATAGCAATCAGCCCCAGCATTTT.

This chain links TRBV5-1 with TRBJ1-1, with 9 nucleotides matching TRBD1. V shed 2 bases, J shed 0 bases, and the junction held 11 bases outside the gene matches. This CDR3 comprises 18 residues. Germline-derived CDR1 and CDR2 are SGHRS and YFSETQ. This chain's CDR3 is CASSFKGTGMVVNTEAFF. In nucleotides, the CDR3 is TGCGCCAGCAGCTTCAAGGGGACAGGGATGGTCGTGAACACTGAAGCTTTCTTT.

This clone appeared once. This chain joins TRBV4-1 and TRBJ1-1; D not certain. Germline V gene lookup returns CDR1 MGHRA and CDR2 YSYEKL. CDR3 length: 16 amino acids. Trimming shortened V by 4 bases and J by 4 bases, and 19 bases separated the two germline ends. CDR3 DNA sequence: TGCGCCAGCAGCCGCCTTCCCGGGGATTGGAGCACTGAAGCTTTCTTT. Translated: CASSRLPGDWSTEAFF.

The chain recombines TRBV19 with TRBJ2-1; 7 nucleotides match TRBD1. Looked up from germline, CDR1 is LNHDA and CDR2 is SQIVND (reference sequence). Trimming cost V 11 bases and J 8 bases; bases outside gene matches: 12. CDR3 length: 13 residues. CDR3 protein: CARPDRVYHEQFF. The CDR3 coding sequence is TGTGCCCGCCCCGACAGGGTTTACCATGAGCAGTTCTTC.

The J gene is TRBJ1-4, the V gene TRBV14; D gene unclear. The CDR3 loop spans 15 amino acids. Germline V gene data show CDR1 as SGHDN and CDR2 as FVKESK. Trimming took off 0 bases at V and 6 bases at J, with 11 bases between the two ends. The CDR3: CASSQEGGYYEKLFF. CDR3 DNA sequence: TGTGCCAGCAGCCAAGAGGGAGGGTATTATGAAAAACTGTTTTTT.

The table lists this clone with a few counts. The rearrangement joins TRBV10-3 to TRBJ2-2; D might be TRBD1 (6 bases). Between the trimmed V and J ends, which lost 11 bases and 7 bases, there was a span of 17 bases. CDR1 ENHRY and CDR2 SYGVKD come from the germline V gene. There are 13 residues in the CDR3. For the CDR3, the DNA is TGTGCCTCGAGAGATCAAGGGGGCGGGGAGCTGTTTTTT. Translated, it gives CASRDQGGGELFF.

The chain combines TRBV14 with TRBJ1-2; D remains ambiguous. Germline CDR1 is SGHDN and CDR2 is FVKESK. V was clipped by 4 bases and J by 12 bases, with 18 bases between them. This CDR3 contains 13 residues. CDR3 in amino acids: CASSLIPGSGHTF. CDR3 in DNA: TGTGCCAGCAGCCTCATCCCAGGCTCCGGCCACACCTTC.

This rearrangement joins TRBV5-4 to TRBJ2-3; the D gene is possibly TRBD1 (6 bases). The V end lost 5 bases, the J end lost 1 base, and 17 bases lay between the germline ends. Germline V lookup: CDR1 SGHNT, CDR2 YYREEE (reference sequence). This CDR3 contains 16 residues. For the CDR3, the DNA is TGTGCCAGCAGAAGAGGGCAGGGGACCCGCACAGATACGCAGTATTTT. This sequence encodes CASRRGQGTRTDTQYF.

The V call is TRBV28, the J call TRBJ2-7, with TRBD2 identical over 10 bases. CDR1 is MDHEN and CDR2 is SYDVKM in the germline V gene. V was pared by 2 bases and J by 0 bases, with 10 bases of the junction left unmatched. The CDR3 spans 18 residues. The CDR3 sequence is CASSLERASGSISYEQYF. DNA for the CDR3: TGTGCCAGCAGTTTAGAACGGGCTAGCGGGAGTATCTCCTACGAGCAGTACTTC. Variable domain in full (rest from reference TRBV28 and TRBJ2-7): DVKVTQSSRYLVKRTGEKVFLECVQDMDHENMFWYRQDPGLGLRLIYFSYDVKMKEKGDIPEGYSVSREKKERFSLILESASTNQTSMYLCASSLERASGSISYEQYFGPGTRLTVT.

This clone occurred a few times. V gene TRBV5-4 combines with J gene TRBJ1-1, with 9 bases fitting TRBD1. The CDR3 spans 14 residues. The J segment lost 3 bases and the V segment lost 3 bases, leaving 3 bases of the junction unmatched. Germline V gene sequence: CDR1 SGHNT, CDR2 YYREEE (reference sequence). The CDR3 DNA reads TGTGCCAGCAGCTCGGACAGGGGTTACACTGAAGCTTTCTTT. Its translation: CASSSDRGYTEAFF.

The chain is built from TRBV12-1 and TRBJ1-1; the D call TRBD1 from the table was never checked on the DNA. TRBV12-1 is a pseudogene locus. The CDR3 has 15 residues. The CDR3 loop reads CASSPPWDRDFRAFF. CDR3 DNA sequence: TGTGCCAGCAGCCCCCCGTGGGACAGGGACTTTAGAGCTTTCTTT.

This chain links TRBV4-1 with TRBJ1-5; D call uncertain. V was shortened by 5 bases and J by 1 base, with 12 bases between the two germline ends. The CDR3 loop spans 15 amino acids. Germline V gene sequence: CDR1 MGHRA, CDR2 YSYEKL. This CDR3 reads CASSGRGSSNQPQHF. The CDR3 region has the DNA TGCGCCAGCAGCGGCCGAGGGTCCAGCAATCAGCCCCAGCATTTT.

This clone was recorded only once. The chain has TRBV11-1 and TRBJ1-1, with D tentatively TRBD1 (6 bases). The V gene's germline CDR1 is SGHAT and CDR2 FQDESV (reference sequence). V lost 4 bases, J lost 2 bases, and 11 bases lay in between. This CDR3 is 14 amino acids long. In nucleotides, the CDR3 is TGTGCCAGCAGCTCACGGGACACCAACACTGAAGCTTTCTTT. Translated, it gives CASSSRDTNTEAFF.

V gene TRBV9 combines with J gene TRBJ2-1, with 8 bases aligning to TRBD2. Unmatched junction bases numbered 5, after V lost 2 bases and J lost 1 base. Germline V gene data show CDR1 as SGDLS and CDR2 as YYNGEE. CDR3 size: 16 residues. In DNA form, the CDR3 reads TGTGCCAGCAGCGTTGACGGGGGGGGATCCTACAATGAGCAGTTCTTC. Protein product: CASSVDGGGSYNEQFF. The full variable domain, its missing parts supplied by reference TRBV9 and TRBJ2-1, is DSGVTQTPKHLITATGQRVTLRCSPRSGDLSVYWYQQSLDQGLQFLIQYYNGEERAKGNILERFSAQQFPDLHSELNLSSLELGDSALYFCASSVDGGGSYNEQFFGPGTRLTVL.

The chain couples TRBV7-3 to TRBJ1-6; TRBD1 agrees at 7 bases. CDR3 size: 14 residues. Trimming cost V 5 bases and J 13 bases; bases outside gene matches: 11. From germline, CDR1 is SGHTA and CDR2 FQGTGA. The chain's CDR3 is CASSLRQGESPLHF. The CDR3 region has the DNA TGTGCCAGCAGCCTCAGACAGGGAGAGTCGCCCCTCCACTTT.

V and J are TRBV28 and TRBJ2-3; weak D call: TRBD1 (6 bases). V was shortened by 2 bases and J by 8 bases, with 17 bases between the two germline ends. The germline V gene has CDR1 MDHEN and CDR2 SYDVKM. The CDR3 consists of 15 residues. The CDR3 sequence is CASSLNRERGGTQYF. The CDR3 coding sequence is TGTGCCAGCAGTTTAAACAGGGAAAGGGGCGGTACGCAGTATTTT.

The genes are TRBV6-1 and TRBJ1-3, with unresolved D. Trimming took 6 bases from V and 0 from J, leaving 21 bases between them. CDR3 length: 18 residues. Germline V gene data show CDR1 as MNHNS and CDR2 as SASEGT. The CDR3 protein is CASREPSLPGLSGNTIYF. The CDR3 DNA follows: TGTGCCAGCAGAGAACCCTCCCTGCCAGGCCTCTCTGGAAACACCATATATTTT.

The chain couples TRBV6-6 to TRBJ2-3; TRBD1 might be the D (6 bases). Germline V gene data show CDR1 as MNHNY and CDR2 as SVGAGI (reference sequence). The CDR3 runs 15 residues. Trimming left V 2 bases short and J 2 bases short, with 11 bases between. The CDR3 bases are TGTGCCAGCAGTTACGGCAGGGGCCTCACAGATACGCAGTATTTT. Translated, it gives CASSYGRGLTDTQYF.

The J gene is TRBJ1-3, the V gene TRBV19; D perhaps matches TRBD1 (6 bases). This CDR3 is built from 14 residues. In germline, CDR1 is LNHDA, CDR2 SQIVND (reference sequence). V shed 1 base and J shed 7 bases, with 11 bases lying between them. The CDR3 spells CASSIGYRANTIYF. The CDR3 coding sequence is TGTGCCAGTAGTATAGGTTACAGGGCGAACACCATATATTTT. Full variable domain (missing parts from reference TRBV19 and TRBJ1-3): DGGITQSPKYLFRKEGQNVTLSCEQNLNHDAMYWYRQDPGQGLRLIYYSQIVNDFQKGDIAEGYSVSREKKESFPLTVTSAQKNPTAFYLCASSIGYRANTIYFGEGSWLTVV.

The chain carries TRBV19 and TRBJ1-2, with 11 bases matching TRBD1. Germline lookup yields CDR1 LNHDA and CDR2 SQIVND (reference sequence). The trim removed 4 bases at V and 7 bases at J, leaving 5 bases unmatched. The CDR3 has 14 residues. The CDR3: CASSTRTGGRGYTF. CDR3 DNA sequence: TGTGCCAGTAGTACCAGGACAGGGGGCCGTGGCTACACCTTC.

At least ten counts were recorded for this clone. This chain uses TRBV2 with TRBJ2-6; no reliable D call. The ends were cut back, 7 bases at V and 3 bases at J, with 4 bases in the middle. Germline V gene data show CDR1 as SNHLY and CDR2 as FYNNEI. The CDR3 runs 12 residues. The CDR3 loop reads CASTGGANVLTF. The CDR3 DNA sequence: TGTGCCAGCACCGGTGGGGCCAACGTCCTGACTTTC.

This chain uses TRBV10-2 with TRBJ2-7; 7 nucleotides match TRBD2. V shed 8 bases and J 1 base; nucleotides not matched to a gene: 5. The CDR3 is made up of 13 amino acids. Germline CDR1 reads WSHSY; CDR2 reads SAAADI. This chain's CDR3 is CASYEAGSYEQYF. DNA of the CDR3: TGCGCCAGCTATGAAGCGGGGTCCTACGAGCAGTACTTC.

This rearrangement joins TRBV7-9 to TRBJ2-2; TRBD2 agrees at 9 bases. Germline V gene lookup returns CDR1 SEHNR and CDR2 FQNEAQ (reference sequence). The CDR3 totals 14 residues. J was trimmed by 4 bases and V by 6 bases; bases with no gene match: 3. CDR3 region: CASRTSGSTGELFF. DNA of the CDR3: TGTGCCAGCAGGACTAGCGGAAGCACCGGGGAGCTGTTTTTT.